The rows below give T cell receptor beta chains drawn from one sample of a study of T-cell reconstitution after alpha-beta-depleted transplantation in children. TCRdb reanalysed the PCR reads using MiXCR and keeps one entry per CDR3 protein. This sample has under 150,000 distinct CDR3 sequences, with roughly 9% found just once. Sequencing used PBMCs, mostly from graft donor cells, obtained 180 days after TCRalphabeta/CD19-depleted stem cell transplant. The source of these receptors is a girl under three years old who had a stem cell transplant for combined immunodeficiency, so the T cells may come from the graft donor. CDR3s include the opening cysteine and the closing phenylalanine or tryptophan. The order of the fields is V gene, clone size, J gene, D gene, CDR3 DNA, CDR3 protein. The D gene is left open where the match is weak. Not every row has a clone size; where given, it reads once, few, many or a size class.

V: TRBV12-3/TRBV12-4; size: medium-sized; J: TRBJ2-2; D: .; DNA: TGTGCCAGCAGCCGAAGTGGGGGGAACGGGGAGCTGTTTTTT; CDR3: CASSRSGGNGELFF
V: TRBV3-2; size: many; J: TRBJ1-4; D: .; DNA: TGTGCCAGCAGCCAACAAGGGGCCGGTGAAAAACTGTTTTTT; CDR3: CASSQQGAGEKLFF
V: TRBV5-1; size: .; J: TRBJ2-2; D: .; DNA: TGCGCCAGCAGCTTCCCCCTAGGGGGAGCCGGGGAGCTGTTTTTT; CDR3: CASSFPLGGAGELFF
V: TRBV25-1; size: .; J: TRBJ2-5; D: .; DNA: TGTGCCAGCAGTCAGAGGAGGCCCCTGTACCAAGAGACCCAGTACTTC; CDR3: CASSQRRPLYQETQYF
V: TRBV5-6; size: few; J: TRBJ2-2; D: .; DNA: TGTGCCAGCAGCCCTGGGTCACCCAACACCGGGGAGCTGTTTTTT; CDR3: CASSPGSPNTGELFF
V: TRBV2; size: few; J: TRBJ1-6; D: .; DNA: TGTGCCAGCGGGACACCGGCATTCTATAATTCACCCCTCCACTTT; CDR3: CASGTPAFYNSPLHF
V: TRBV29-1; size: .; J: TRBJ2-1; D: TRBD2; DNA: TGCAGCGTTTCTGGACTAGCGGAAAAGTTTCATGAGCAGTTCTTC; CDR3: CSVSGLAEKFHEQFF
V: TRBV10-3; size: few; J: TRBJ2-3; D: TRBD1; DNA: TGTGCCACGGGACAGGTTATCCTCACAGATACGCAGTATTTT; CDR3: CATGQVILTDTQYF
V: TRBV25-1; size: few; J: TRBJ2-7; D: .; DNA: TGTGCCAGCACCCTTGGCGGATCCTACGAGCAGTACTTC; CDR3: CASTLGGSYEQYF
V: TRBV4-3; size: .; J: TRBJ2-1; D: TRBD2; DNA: TGCGCCAGCAGCCAAGATCTTGGGACTAGCGGAGATGAGCAGTTCTTC; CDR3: CASSQDLGTSGDEQFF
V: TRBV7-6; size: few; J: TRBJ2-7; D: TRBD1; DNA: TGTGCCAGCAGCTTCGGGGACAGTTCCTACGAGCAGTACTTC; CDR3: CASSFGDSSYEQYF
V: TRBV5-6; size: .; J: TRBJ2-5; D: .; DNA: TGTGCCAGCAGCCACCTAGGAGGGGAAGAGACCCAGTACTTC; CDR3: CASSHLGGEETQYF
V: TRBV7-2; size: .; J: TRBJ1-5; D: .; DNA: TGTGCCAGCAGCGCCCAGGGCGATCAGCCCCAGCATTTT; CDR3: CASSAQGDQPQHF
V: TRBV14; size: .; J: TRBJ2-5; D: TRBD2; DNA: TGTGCCAGCAGCCAAGATAGTCTCGGGGCGCGTCTAGCGGGAGCCCAAGAGACCCAGTACTTC; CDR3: CASSQDSLGARLAGAQETQYF
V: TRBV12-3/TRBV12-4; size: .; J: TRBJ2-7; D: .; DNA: TGTGCCAGCAGCCTAGGCAGGTTCGACTACTACGAGCAGTACTTC; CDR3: CASSLGRFDYYEQYF
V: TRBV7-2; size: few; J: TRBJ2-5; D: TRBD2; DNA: TGTGCCAGCAGCTTAGCGTGGCTAGCGGAGGAGACCCAGTACTTC; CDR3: CASSLAWLAEETQYF
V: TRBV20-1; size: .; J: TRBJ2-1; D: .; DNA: TGCAGTGCTCCCCAGGGGGGGGGCTGCAATGAGCAGTTCTTC; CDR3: CSAPQGGGCNEQFF
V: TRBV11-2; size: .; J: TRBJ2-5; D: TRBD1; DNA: TGTGCCAGCAGCTTAATCTGGGACAGTCAAGAGACCCAGTACTTC; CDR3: CASSLIWDSQETQYF
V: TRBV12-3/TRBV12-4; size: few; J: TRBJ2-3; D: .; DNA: TGTGCCAGCAGCCCTACAGGCGGAGGAGCGGATACGCAGTATTTT; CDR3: CASSPTGGGADTQYF
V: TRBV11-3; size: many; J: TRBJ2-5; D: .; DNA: TGTGCCAGCAGCTTAGATCGTCTGGGACAAGGCTTCGAGACCCAGTACTTC; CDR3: CASSLDRLGQGFETQYF
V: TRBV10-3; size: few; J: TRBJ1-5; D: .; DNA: TGTGCCATCAGAGGATTCGTGGATCAGCCCCAGCATTTT; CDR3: CAIRGFVDQPQHF
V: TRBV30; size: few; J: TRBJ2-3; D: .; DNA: TGTGCCTGGAGTGTAGGGGTTAGCACAGATACGCAGTATTTT; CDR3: CAWSVGVSTDTQYF
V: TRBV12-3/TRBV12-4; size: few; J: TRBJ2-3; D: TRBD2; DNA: TGTGCCAGCAGTCCGGGACTAGCGGTTATCACAGATACGCAGTATTTT; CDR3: CASSPGLAVITDTQYF
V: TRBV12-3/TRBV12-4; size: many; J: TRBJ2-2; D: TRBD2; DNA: TGTGCCAGCAGTTTTAGGACTAGCGGTTTGAGGGGGGAGCTGTTTTTT; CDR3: CASSFRTSGLRGELFF
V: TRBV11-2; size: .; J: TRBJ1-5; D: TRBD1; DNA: TGTGCCAGCAGCCCCCAGGGGGCAGGTCAGCCCCAGCATTTT; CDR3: CASSPQGAGQPQHF
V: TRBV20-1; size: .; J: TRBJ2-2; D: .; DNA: TGCAGTGCTAGATCCCAAGTGGGTTTGCTGTTTTTT; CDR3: CSARSQVGLLFF
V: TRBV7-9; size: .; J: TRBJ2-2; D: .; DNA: TGTGCCAGCAGCCTGGACTCGCACACCGGGGAGCTGTTTTTT; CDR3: CASSLDSHTGELFF
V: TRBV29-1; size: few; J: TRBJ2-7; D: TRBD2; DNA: TGCAGCGTTGCCCCGGGACTAGCGGGAGGCGAGCAGTACTTC; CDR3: CSVAPGLAGGEQYF
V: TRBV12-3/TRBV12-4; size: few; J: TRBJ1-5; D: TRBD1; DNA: TGTGCCAGCAGTTTTAGGACAGGGGGCTTAAGACAGCCCCAGCATTTT; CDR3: CASSFRTGGLRQPQHF
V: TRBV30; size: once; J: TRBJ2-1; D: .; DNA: TGTGCCTCCCACCCACGGAATGAGCAGTTCTTC; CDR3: CASHPRNEQFF
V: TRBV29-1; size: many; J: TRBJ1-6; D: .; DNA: TGCAGCGGTCAGGGAAATTCACCCCTCCACTTT; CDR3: CSGQGNSPLHF
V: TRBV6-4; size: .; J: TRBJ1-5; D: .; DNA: TGTGCCAGCAGCATGAAATTGATTATATCCAGGGTACTAAATCAGCCCCAGCATTTT; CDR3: CASSMKLIISRVLNQPQHF
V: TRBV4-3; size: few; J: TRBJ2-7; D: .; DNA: TGCGCCAGCAGCCAAGATCGGAGCGGCCGACTCTTTTACGAGCAGTACTTC; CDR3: CASSQDRSGRLFYEQYF
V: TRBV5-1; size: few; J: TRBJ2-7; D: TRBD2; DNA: TGCGCCAGCAGCATGGGACTAGGAGGCTCCTACGAGCAGTACTTC; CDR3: CASSMGLGGSYEQYF
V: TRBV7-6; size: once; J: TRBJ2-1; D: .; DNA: TGTGCCAGCAGCCGGCTGCGGGGCCACGAGAGGCAGTTCTTC; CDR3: CASSRLRGHERQFF
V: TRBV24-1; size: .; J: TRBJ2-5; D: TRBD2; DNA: TGTGCCACCAGTGTGGCGGGAGAGCCGGGAGAGACCCAGTACTTC; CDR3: CATSVAGEPGETQYF
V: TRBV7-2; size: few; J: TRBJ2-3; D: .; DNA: TGTGCCAGCAGCTTAGGTCGCTCTCGGGGCCTCACAGATACGCAGTATTTT; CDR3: CASSLGRSRGLTDTQYF